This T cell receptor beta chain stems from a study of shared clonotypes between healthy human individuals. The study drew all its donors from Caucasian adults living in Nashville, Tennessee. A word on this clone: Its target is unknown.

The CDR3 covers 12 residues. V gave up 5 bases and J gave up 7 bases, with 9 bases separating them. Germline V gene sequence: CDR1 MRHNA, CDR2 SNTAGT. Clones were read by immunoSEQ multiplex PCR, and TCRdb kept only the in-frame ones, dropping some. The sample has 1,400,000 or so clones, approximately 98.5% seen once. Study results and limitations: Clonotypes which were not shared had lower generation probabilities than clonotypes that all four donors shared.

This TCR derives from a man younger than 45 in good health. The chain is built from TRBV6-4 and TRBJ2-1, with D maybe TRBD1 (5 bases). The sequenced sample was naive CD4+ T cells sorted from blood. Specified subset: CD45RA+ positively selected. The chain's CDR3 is CASSSTGNEQFF. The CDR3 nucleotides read TGTGCCAGCAGTTCCACAGGTAATGAGCAGTTCTTC.